Below, 23 T cell receptor beta chains from the same sample are listed, as sequenced in a study of shared clonotypes between healthy human individuals. Sequencing used immunoSEQ multiplex PCR; TCRdb keeps in-frame clones, though not all of them. The data hold under 150,000 clones, with around 71% observed a single time. Source material: memory CD8+ T cells sorted from blood. The sample's subset: CD45RO+ cells pooled with CCR7-negative TemRA cells. These receptors all come from a woman aged 25-40 years in good health.

The V gene is TRBV9, the J gene TRBJ2-1, with 8 bases that match TRBD2. Looked up from germline, CDR1 is SGDLS and CDR2 is YYNGEE. Germline trimming cut 3 bases from V and 0 bases from J; bases unmatched to any gene: 17. The CDR3 loop spans 20 amino acids. CDR3: CASSAKKTLAGLSSYNEQFF. Here the CDR3 DNA reads TGTGCCAGCAGCGCAAAAAAAACTTTAGCGGGACTGAGCTCCTACAATGAGCAGTTCTTC.

This clone was seen a few times. This same CDR3 is encoded by further DNA sequences in the sample. The chain recombines TRBV5-4 with TRBJ2-5; D is unresolved. This CDR3 region has 13 residues. Trimming took 0 bases from V and 0 from J, leaving 3 bases between them. The germline gives CDR1 SGHNT, CDR2 YYREEE (reference sequence). This CDR3 is CASSLENQETQYF. CDR3 in DNA: TGTGCCAGCAGCTTGGAAAACCAAGAGACCCAGTACTTC. Together with reference TRBV5-4 and TRBJ2-5, the CDR3 gives the full variable domain: ETGVTQSPTHLIKTRGQQVTLRCSSQSGHNTVSWYQQALGQGPQFIFQYYREEENGRGNFPPRFSGLQFPNYSSELNVNALELDDSALYLCASSLENQETQYFGPGTRLLVL.

This clone was detected many times. The V call is TRBV6-4, the J call TRBJ2-2, with 11 bases matching TRBD2. Germline-derived CDR1 and CDR2 are MRHNA and SNTAGT. J lost 3 bases, V lost 6 bases, and 6 bases had no gene match. CDR3 length: 16 amino acids. CDR3 coding DNA: TGTGCCAGCAGCGAACTAGCGGGAGATGACACCGGGGAGCTGTTTTTT. The encoded protein is CASSELAGDDTGELFF.

The genes are TRBV11-2 and TRBJ2-5; D not certain. The end of the DNA is better explained by TRBJ2-7, so the J call may be wrong. Germline values: CDR1 SGHAT, CDR2 FQNNGV. This CDR3 has 11 amino acids. CDR3 sequence: CASSLGDEQYF. The CDR3 nucleotides are TGTGCCAGCAGCTTAGGGGACGAGCAGTACTTC.

There are many counts of this clone. The V and J genes are TRBV6-5 and TRBJ2-7; 7 bases line up with TRBD1. Germline CDR1 and CDR2: MNHEY and SVGAGI. V shed 2 bases, J shed 3 bases, and the junction held 10 bases outside the gene matches. This CDR3 comprises 16 residues. The CDR3 DNA reads TGTGCCAGCAGTTACAGCCCGGGCAGGGGGTTCTACGAGCAGTACTTC. This sequence encodes CASSYSPGRGFYEQYF.

Many counts were recorded for this clone. The gene calls are TRBV28 and TRBJ1-3; D is unclear. Germline values: CDR1 MDHEN, CDR2 SYDVKM. Trimming left V 1 base short and J 2 bases short, with 6 bases between. The CDR3 totals 14 residues. CDR3 DNA sequence: TGTGCCAGCAGTTTATTGTCAGCTGGAAACACCATATATTTT. This codes for CASSLLSAGNTIYF.

The CDR3 DNA is TGTGCCAGCAGCTGGGGACAGGGGGGCTACGAGCAGTACTTC. It translates to CASSWGQGGYEQYF. V and J are TRBV11-1 and TRBJ2-7; 11 bases map to TRBD1. The ends lost 4 bases at V and 3 bases at J; junction bases unmatched: 2. CDR1 is SGHAT, CDR2 FQDESV, per germline (reference sequence). This CDR3 spans 14 amino acids.

This clone has a single count. The chain employs TRBV2 and TRBJ2-5; 9 bases match TRBD2. The germline CDR1 and CDR2 sequences are SNHLY and FYNNEI. The CDR3 spans 14 residues. The ends lost 6 bases at V and 5 bases at J; junction bases unmatched: 7. The CDR3 sequence: CASRSGGREETQYF. The CDR3 coding sequence is TGTGCCAGCAGGAGCGGGGGGCGGGAGGAGACCCAGTACTTC.

The chain uses TRBV10-1 and TRBJ2-7; 11 nucleotides line up with TRBD2. Germline V gives CDR1 WNHNN, CDR2 SYGVQD (reference sequence). Trimming removed 0 bases from V and 4 bases from J; junction bases left unmatched: 5. This CDR3 is built from 16 residues. The CDR3 is CASSESILAGAYEQYF. The CDR3 DNA sequence: TGCGCCAGCAGTGAGTCGATACTAGCGGGAGCGTACGAGCAGTACTTC.

The gene calls are TRBV10-3 and TRBJ1-3; no clear D gene. CDR1 ENHRY and CDR2 SYGVKD come from the germline V gene. Trimming took off 3 bases at V and 0 bases at J, with 3 bases between the two ends. The CDR3 is made up of 13 amino acids. The CDR3 is CAISEVSGNTIYF. The CDR3 nucleotides are TGTGCCATCAGTGAAGTCTCTGGAAACACCATATATTTT.

This chain uses TRBV6-1 with TRBJ2-7; no clear D. With 5 bases removed from V and 5 bases from J, the gap between germline ends came to 16 bases. CDR3 length: 14 residues. Germline V gene lookup returns CDR1 MNHNS and CDR2 SASEGT. CDR3 sequence: CASSSAPGLDEQYF. The CDR3 DNA reads as TGTGCCAGCAGTTCCGCCCCAGGTCTTGACGAGCAGTACTTC.

The rearrangement joins TRBV19 to TRBJ1-5, with D perhaps TRBD1 (5 bases). Germline V CDR1 and CDR2: LNHDA, SQIVND (reference sequence). The CDR3 covers 15 residues. V dropped 4 bases and J dropped 1 base, with 11 bases sitting between them. CDR3 sequence reads: CASSRHRDSNQPQHF. For the CDR3, the DNA is TGTGCCAGTAGTAGACACCGGGACAGCAATCAGCCCCAGCATTTT.

This sequence joins TRBV11-2 and TRBJ2-7; D remains unclear. CDR3 length: 10 amino acids. Deletions cut 5 bases from V and 3 bases from J, with 2 bases between. CDR1 is SGHAT and CDR2 is FQNNGV in the germline V gene. CDR3 region: CASSRYEQYF. The CDR3 bases are TGTGCCAGCAGCCGCTACGAGCAGTACTTC.

The chain recombines TRBV10-1 with TRBJ2-7, with 7 nucleotides matching TRBD2. Germline V gene data show CDR1 as WNHNN and CDR2 as SYGVQD (reference sequence). The CDR3 consists of 18 residues. J was trimmed by 2 bases and V by 1 base; bases with no gene match: 14. The CDR3 DNA sequence: TGCGCCAGCAGTGAGTACGGCGGGGTAGCGGGCCCTACCTACGAGCAGTACTTC. Its translation: CASSEYGGVAGPTYEQYF.

The chain combines TRBV18 with TRBJ1-4, with 7 bases that match TRBD1. V lost 3 bases and J lost 4; bases outside the gene matches: 8. Germline loops: CDR1 KGHSH, CDR2 LQKENI. The CDR3 loop spans 16 amino acids. The CDR3 reads CASSPFPGGFNEKLFF. Here the CDR3 DNA reads TGTGCCAGCTCACCGTTCCCAGGGGGGTTTAATGAAAAACTGTTTTTT.

This clone was seen once. This CDR3 reads CASRERRLAGSENTGELFF. The DNA for the CDR3 is TGTGCCAGCAGGGAACGGAGACTAGCGGGATCCGAAAACACCGGGGAGCTGTTTTTT. This chain joins TRBV2 and TRBJ2-2, with 11 bases aligning to TRBD2. This CDR3 region has 19 residues. The V gene end was trimmed by 6 bases and the J gene end by 2 bases; junction bases not matched to a gene: 14. Germline V gene lookup returns CDR1 SNHLY and CDR2 FYNNEI.

V is TRBV6-5 and J is TRBJ1-5; D not resolved. Trimming left V 5 bases short and J 7 bases short, with 9 bases between. The CDR3 sequence is 12 residues long. In germline, CDR1 is MNHEY, CDR2 SVGAGI. The CDR3 region is CASSPPGQPQHF. The CDR3 DNA follows: TGTGCCAGCAGTCCCCCCGGCCAGCCCCAGCATTTT.

V and J are TRBV5-1 and TRBJ2-1, with unresolved D. The CDR3 runs 13 residues. CDR1 SGHRS and CDR2 YFSETQ come from the germline V gene. Deletions cut 0 bases from V and 6 bases from J, with 7 bases between. CDR3 protein: CASSLGVFNEQFF. The CDR3 DNA is TGCGCCAGCAGCTTGGGGGTTTTCAATGAGCAGTTCTTC.

V and J are TRBV28 and TRBJ2-5; 7 bases fit TRBD2. Germline V gene lookup returns CDR1 MDHEN and CDR2 SYDVKM. V trimming: 3 bases; J trimming: 3 bases; junction bases outside the gene matches: 7. The CDR3 consists of 15 residues. CDR3 sequence: CASSFRRREKETQYF. The CDR3 DNA reads as TGTGCCAGCAGTTTTAGGCGGCGGGAGAAAGAGACCCAGTACTTC. Full variable domain (outside the CDR3, taken from reference TRBV28 and TRBJ2-5): DVKVTQSSRYLVKRTGEKVFLECVQDMDHENMFWYRQDPGLGLRLIYFSYDVKMKEKGDIPEGYSVSREKKERFSLILESASTNQTSMYLCASSFRRREKETQYFGPGTRLLVL.

As to this clone: A much larger clone lies a single base off, so this may be a read error. The same CDR3 is also encoded by other DNA sequences in this sample. The chain links TRBV9 to TRBJ1-1; D is possibly TRBD1 (5 bases). The CDR3 has 13 residues. CDR1 and CDR2 (germline): SGDLS, YYNGEE. CDR3 amino acids: CASSVSWGTEAFF. The CDR3 DNA reads as TGTGCCAGCAGCGTAAGTTGGGGGACTGAAGCCTTCTTT. Filled out from reference TRBV9 and TRBJ1-1, the complete variable domain reads DSGVTQTPKHLITATGQRVTLRCSPRSGDLSVYWYQQSLDQGLQFLIQYYNGEERAKGNILERFSAQQFPDLHSELNLSSLELGDSALYFCASSVSWGTEAFFGQGTRLTVV.

This clone was found a few times. CDR3 protein: CSVTTVNGYTF. The CDR3 DNA reads TGCAGCGTTACCACGGTAAATGGCTACACCTTC. This chain connects TRBV29-1 to TRBJ1-2; D not certain. CDR1 and CDR2 from the germline V gene are SQVTM and ANQGSEA. V was clipped by 5 bases and J by 6 bases, with 10 bases between them. The CDR3 contains 11 residues.

V is TRBV6-1 and J is TRBJ1-3; D is unclear. From germline, CDR1 is MNHNS and CDR2 SASEGT. This CDR3 has 14 amino acids. The V and J ends lost 1 base and 0 bases respectively, with 4 bases between them. This CDR3 is CASSEGFSGNTIYF. The CDR3 DNA reads as TGTGCCAGCAGTGAAGGATTCTCTGGAAACACCATATATTTT.

V and J are TRBV19 and TRBJ1-1; 9 nucleotides agree with TRBD1. V was pared by 4 bases and J by 3 bases, with 6 bases of the junction left unmatched. Germline values: CDR1 LNHDA, CDR2 SQIVND (reference sequence). The CDR3 has 15 residues. CDR3 region: CASSRGQGWYTEAFF. DNA of the CDR3: TGTGCCAGTAGTAGGGGACAGGGTTGGTACACTGAAGCTTTCTTT.